A selection of T cell receptor beta chains follows, all from one sample in a study of response to subunit inactivated influenza vaccine. In TCRdb, the RT-PCR reads were re-called with MiXCR into one record per CDR3 protein. The sample has almost 600,000 distinct CDR3 sequences; 11% to 15% are singletons. The material sequenced was PBMCs from blood, taken 11 to 12 days after vaccination. These receptors were obtained from a man in his fifties or sixties who received an inactivated influenza vaccine. The CDR3 runs from the conserved cysteine through the conserved F or W. Each record gives: clone size, V gene, D gene, J gene, CDR3 protein, CDR3 DNA. A D gene is named only where the DNA matches it firmly. Not every row has a clone size; where given, it reads once, few, many or a size class.

few	TRBV27	.	TRBJ2-5	CASKPSFGRRQGQETQYF	TGTGCCAGTAAACCCTCGTTCGGGAGGAGACAGGGACAAGAGACCCAGTACTTC
.	TRBV6-1	.	TRBJ2-7	CASRAGETYEQYF	TGTGCCAGCAGGGCAGGGGAAACCTACGAGCAGTACTTC
.	TRBV3-1	.	TRBJ2-7	CASSQATGPYEQYF	TGTGCCAGCAGCCAAGCGACAGGACCCTACGAGCAGTACTTC
few	TRBV6-2/TRBV6-3	TRBD1	TRBJ2-1	CASAPGQYYNEQFF	TGTGCCAGTGCCCCGGGACAGTACTACAATGAGCAGTTCTTC
few	TRBV2	TRBD1	TRBJ2-1	CAGYRGSSGNEQFF	TGTGCCGGATACAGGGGAAGTTCGGGAAATGAGCAGTTCTTC
few	TRBV28	.	TRBJ2-1	CASSFWGTLNEQFF	TGTGCCAGCAGCTTTTGGGGGACCCTCAATGAGCAGTTCTTC
.	TRBV24-1	TRBD1	TRBJ2-3	CATSDWTGSTDTQYF	TGTGCCACCAGTGATTGGACAGGGAGCACAGATACGCAGTATTTT
.	TRBV12-3/TRBV12-4	.	TRBJ1-1	CASSYAGGSNTEAFF	TGTGCCAGCAGTTATGCGGGGGGATCGAACACTGAAGCTTTCTTT
.	TRBV5-1	.	TRBJ1-5	CASSFDDSRNQPQHF	TGCGCCAGCAGCTTCGATGACAGCCGTAATCAGCCCCAGCATTTT
few	TRBV5-1	.	TRBJ2-7	CASSLDGDGRSYEQYF	TGCGCCAGCAGCTTGGATGGCGACGGTCGCTCCTACGAGCAGTACTTC
.	TRBV10-3	.	TRBJ2-2	CAIVDSNTGELFF	TGTGCCATCGTGGACAGCAACACCGGGGAGCTGTTTTTT
few	TRBV4-3	.	TRBJ2-3	CASSQDGLLGTDTQYF	TGCGCCAGCAGCCAAGATGGCCTGTTAGGCACAGATACGCAGTATTTT
.	TRBV12-3/TRBV12-4	.	TRBJ2-7	CASSDTAVLSYEQYF	TGTGCCAGCAGCGATACAGCGGTTCTCTCCTACGAGCAGTACTTC
many	TRBV10-3	.	TRBJ2-5	CAISEGTRETQYF	TGTGCCATCAGTGAAGGGACGCGAGAGACCCAGTACTTC
many	TRBV24-1	.	TRBJ2-3	CATSGAAESTDTQYF	TGTGCCACCAGTGGCGCGGCCGAAAGCACAGATACGCAGTATTTT
.	TRBV5-1	TRBD2	TRBJ2-7	CASSLWGTGGAYEQYF	TGCGCCAGCAGCCTTTGGGGGACGGGGGGAGCCTACGAGCAGTACTTC
few	TRBV12-3/TRBV12-4	.	TRBJ1-3	CASRGKEYSGNTIYF	TGTGCCAGCAGGGGGAAAGAGTACTCTGGAAACACCATATATTTT
.	TRBV6-2/TRBV6-3	TRBD1	TRBJ1-1	CASTTRQGGRNEAFF	TGTGCCAGCACCACGAGACAGGGGGGAAGGAATGAAGCTTTCTTT
.	TRBV4-2	.	TRBJ2-3	CASSQTSPGTDTQYF	TGTGCCAGCAGCCAAACTAGTCCGGGCACAGATACGCAGTATTTT
many	TRBV12-3/TRBV12-4	TRBD2	TRBJ2-5	CASTTGLAGGKYQETQYF	TGTGCCAGCACCACAGGACTAGCGGGAGGAAAATACCAAGAGACCCAGTACTTC
.	TRBV15	TRBD1	TRBJ2-5	CATSRATGEETQYF	TGTGCCACCAGCAGAGCAACAGGGGAAGAGACCCAGTACTTC
.	TRBV6-2/TRBV6-3	.	TRBJ2-3	CASSYSGLVDTQYF	TGTGCCAGCAGTTACTCTGGACTGGTAGATACGCAGTATTTT
many	TRBV19	.	TRBJ1-2	CASSAHGWARGYTF	TGTGCCAGTAGCGCCCACGGTTGGGCCCGTGGCTACACCTTC
.	TRBV9	.	TRBJ2-2	CASSTGLTGELFF	TGTGCCAGCAGCACCGGGCTCACCGGGGAGCTGTTTTTT
few	TRBV28	TRBD2	TRBJ2-7	CASSSGGGVSHYEQYF	TGTGCCAGCAGTTCCGGGGGAGGGGTTTCCCACTACGAGCAGTACTTC
.	TRBV20-1	.	TRBJ2-7	CSAQGGRDIEQYF	TGCAGTGCCCAGGGGGGCAGAGACATCGAGCAGTACTTC